This is a list of T cell receptor beta chains from one sample in a study of T cell changes during pregnancy in multiple sclerosis. Produced via immunoSEQ multiplex PCR; TCRdb's table is partial and in-frame only. The data show roughly 64,000 clones, with roughly 90% seen just once and roughly 1.5% held by the top ten. The specimen was peripheral blood, collected in the second trimester of pregnancy. All receptors derive from a female donor with multiple sclerosis, enrolled in a pregnancy study. Each CDR3 is given without its conserved first and last residue.

>TRBJ1-5|TRBV27
ASSPRQGRSNQPQH
>TRBJ2-1|TRBV4-1
ASSQGLPDYNEQF
>TRBJ2-7|TRBV6-1
ASSEYRDRDPYEQY
>TRBJ1-5|TRBV19
ASSLYGGQPQH
>TRBJ2-7|TRBV27
ASSFQSGRAYEQY
>TRBJ2-6|TRBV7-9
ASSYRGLSGANVLT
>TRBJ2-7|TRBV6-5
ASTGVDEQY
>TRBJ2-1|TRBV7-2
ASSSYSTSGRMHEQF
>TRBJ2-1|TRBV18
ASSPGQKYNEQF
>TRBJ2-5|TRBV28
ASSGGGGTQY
>TRBJ2-1|TRBV18
ASSPRGQGVHDEQF
>TRBJ1-1|TRBV7-3
ASSSRFECCRNTEAF
>TRBJ1-2|TRBV7-2
ASSLPDYWVGGYT
>TRBJ2-2|TRBV11-2
ASSHGRGELF
>TRBJ1-2|TRBV5-4
ASSLAGGGNYGYT
>TRBJ2-3|TRBV7-9
ASSTPRGSPSTDTQY
>TRBJ2-5|TRBV28
ASSSQAAGARETQY
>TRBJ2-5|TRBV14
ASSQIGQGWTETQY
>TRBJ1-3|TRBV9
ASSVGGLENTIY
>TRBJ2-3|TRBV7-9
ASSDPTKLAGVVDTQY
>TRBJ1-1|TRBV14
ASSVITVGGENTEAF
>TRBJ2-7|TRBV5-1
ASTDPRLAGVGEQY
>TRBJ2-1|TRBV7-3
ASSLDLTDNEQF
>TRBJ2-3|TRBV4-3
ASSPRITDTQY
>TRBJ1-5|TRBV28
ASSTRTGWAQPQH
>TRBJ2-5|TRBV11-3
ASSLGLAGSQETQY
>TRBJ2-7|TRBV11-2
ASSTHTTSGYEQY
>TRBJ2-3|TRBV11-2
ASSSRLAVQDTQY
>TRBJ2-1|TRBV5-1
ASSLARRSYNEQF
>TRBJ2-7|TRBV28
ASSFFVTPSYEQY
>TRBJ2-3|TRBV5-6
ASSLGGGVGLTNRDTQY
>TRBJ2-2|TRBV27
ASSSYLRQRGTGELF
>TRBJ1-2|TRBV5-5
ASSLDLWGVYGYT
>TRBJ2-7|TRBV25-1
ASSEWQGKDEQY
>TRBJ2-1|TRBV5-6
ASTRDLYNEQF
>TRBJ2-7|TRBV6-5
ASSSLDREPYEQY
>TRBJ2-1|TRBV5-1
ASSLVGQGGNEQF
>TRBJ2-3|TRBV7-9
ASSPSGGGNTQY
>TRBJ2-2|TRBV6-4
ASRERPGTGELF
>TRBJ2-3|TRBV13
ASSLGPGPQY
>TRBJ2-1|TRBV5-4
ASSNPPSGTTNEQF
>TRBJ1-5|TRBV28
ASSFYPFLNQPQH
>TRBJ2-7|TRBV10-2
ASSRVPNYEQY
>TRBJ2-1|TRBV4-1
ASSQVAGGLNNEQF
>TRBJ1-5|TRBV18
ASSPVGGSNQPQH
>TRBJ2-2|TRBV6-6
ASIRTGADTGELF